This section outlines one T cell receptor beta chain sequence together with its context. Antigen unknown. Sequenced by immunoSEQ multiplex PCR; TCRdb stores in-frame clones only, minus some. This sample has around 81,000 clones, with less than 95% found just once. The data belong to a study of T cell responses to AZD1222 COVID-19 vaccine. General study findings and limits: The repertoires were collected only after the peak T cell response. Nearly half of unique spike-specific TCRs reportedly avoided B.1.351 and B.1.1.7 mutated regions. Spike-specific TCR repertoires showed rising breadth and depth after two AZD1222 doses. Clonal diversity was possibly underestimated; the donors were predominantly white British and more often female.

V lost 1 base, J lost 15 bases, and 5 bases stayed unmatched. The V gene's germline CDR1 is SGHTA and CDR2 FQGNSA. The CDR3 sequence is 12 residues long. The chain recombines TRBV7-2 with TRBJ2-1, with 8 positions matching TRBD1. Sequences were derived from peripheral blood, sampled 28 days after the second AZD1222 dose. The TCR was taken from an adult who received the AZD1222 COVID-19 vaccine. In DNA, the CDR3 is TGTGCCAGCAGCTTAGATCAGGGGGCTTGGTTCTTC. This sequence encodes CASSLDQGAWFF. Supplemented by reference TRBV7-2 and TRBJ2-1, the full variable domain reads GAGVSQSPSNKVTEKGKDVELRCDPISGHTALYWYRQSLGQGLEFLIYFQGNSAPDKSGLPSDRFSAERTGGSVSTLTIQRTQQEDSAVYLCASSLDQGAWFFGPGTRLTVL.